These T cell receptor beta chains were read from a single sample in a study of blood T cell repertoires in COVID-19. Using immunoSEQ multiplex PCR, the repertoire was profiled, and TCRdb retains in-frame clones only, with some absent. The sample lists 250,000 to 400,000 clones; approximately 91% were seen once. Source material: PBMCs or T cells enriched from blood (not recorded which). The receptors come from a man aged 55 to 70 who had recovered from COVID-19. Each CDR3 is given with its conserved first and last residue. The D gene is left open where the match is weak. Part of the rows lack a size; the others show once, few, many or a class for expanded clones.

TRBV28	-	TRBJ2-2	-	TGTGCCAGCAGTTTATTTTCTTCCGGGGAGCTGTTTTTT	CASSLFSSGELFF
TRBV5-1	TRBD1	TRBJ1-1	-	TGCGCCAGCAGCTTGTTCGGTGACAGGGACACTGAAGCTTTCTTT	CASSLFGDRDTEAFF
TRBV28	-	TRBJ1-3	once	TGTGCCAGCAGTTCGCCCGGGACAACTGGAAACACCATATATTTT	CASSSPGTTGNTIYF
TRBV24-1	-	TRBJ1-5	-	TGTGCCACCAGTGATTTCAGGGTTCATCAGCCCCAGCATTTT	CATSDFRVHQPQHF
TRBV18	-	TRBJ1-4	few	TGTGCCAGCTCACCTCGGTCAGGATTAGTAGTTGCAACTAATGAAAAACTGTTTTTT	CASSPRSGLVVATNEKLFF
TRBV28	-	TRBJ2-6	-	TGTGCCAGCACCCCGTTCGCTGGGGCCAACGTCCTGACTTTC	CASTPFAGANVLTF
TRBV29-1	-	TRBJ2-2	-	TGCAGCGTTGAATTGCGCAGGGGGGACGGGGAGCTGTTTTTT	CSVELRRGDGELFF
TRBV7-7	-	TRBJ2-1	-	TGTGCTAGCAGCCGTGGAGGGCCTGAAAATGAGCAGTTCTTC	CASSRGGPENEQFF
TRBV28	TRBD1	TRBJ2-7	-	TGTGCCAGCAGTGACAGGGTTTGGTGGGAGCAGTACTTC	CASSDRVWWEQYF
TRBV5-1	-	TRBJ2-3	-	TGCGCCAGCAGCTTGGGCGGCCCCACAGATACGCAGTATTTT	CASSLGGPTDTQYF
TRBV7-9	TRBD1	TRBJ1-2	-	TGTGCCAGCAGCCCCTCCTTTGACAGGGCCCACTATGGCTACACCTTC	CASSPSFDRAHYGYTF
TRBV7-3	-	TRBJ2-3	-	TGTGCCAGCAGCTTGGGGCTAGCGGATACGCAGTATTTT	CASSLGLADTQYF
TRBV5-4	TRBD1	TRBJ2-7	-	TGTGCCAGCAGCTTGTCCAGGGGGCTTTACGGGAGTCATGGCGAGCAGTACTTC	CASSLSRGLYGSHGEQYF
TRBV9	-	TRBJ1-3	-	TGTGCCAGCAGCGGACAGGTCGCTGGAAACACCATATATTTT	CASSGQVAGNTIYF
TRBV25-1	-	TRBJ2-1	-	TGTGCCAGCAGTGACCAGGGGCTAAATGAGCAGTTCTTC	CASSDQGLNEQFF
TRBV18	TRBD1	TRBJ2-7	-	TGTGCCAGCTCACCTCGACAGGGGGTGGGCCACGAGCAGTACTTC	CASSPRQGVGHEQYF
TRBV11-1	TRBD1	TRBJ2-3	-	TGTGCCAGCAGCGCTAGGACAGGGGACACAGATACGCAGTATTTT	CASSARTGDTDTQYF
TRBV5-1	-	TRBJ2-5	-	TGCGCCAGCAGCTTGGGCGGGACCCGGGGTCAAGAGACCCAGTACTTC	CASSLGGTRGQETQYF
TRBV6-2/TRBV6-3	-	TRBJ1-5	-	TGTGCCAGCAGTTACTCTTCAGGTGATGTAGCCCAGCATTTT	CASSYSSGDVAQHF
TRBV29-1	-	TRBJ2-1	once	TGCAGCGTTGGGCCATCTAGCGGAGGGGGGTACAATGAGCAGTTCTTC	CSVGPSSGGGYNEQFF
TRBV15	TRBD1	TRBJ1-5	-	TGTGCCACCAGCGTCCCCCGGGACAGGGGAACGGCTGGCAATCAGCCCCAGCATTTT	CATSVPRDRGTAGNQPQHF
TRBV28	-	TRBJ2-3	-	TGTGCCTCGGGGACTAGCACAGATACGCAGTATTTT	CASGTSTDTQYF
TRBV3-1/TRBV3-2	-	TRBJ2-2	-	TGTGCCAGCAGCCAGAGGCCCGGCACCGGGGAGCTGTTTTTT	CASSQRPGTGELFF
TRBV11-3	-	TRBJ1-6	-	TGTGCCAGCAGCTTAGGGTTTCGGAATTCACCCCTCCACTTT	CASSLGFRNSPLHF